The 30 T cell receptor beta chains below were found in one sample sequenced in a study of response to subunit inactivated influenza vaccine. A single record per CDR3 protein comes from TCRdb applying MiXCR to the RT-PCR reads. The repertoire includes some 180,000 distinct CDR3 sequences, about 9% of them detected once, and roughly a tenth sits in the top ten. The sequenced sample was non-naive T cells sorted from PBMCs, obtained on the day of vaccination. The receptor set was obtained from a man in his fifties or sixties who received an inactivated influenza vaccine.

This clonotype was seen ten or more times. This chain links TRBV27 with TRBJ2-6; 7 positions match TRBD1. The CDR3 contains 15 residues. Trimming cost V 2 bases and J 4 bases; bases outside gene matches: 2. Germline values: CDR1 MNHEY, CDR2 SMNVEV (reference sequence). Written as DNA, the CDR3 is TGTGCCAGCAGTTTAAGGGGGCCCGGGGCCAACGTCCTGACTTTC. It is translated as CASSLRGPGANVLTF.

This clonotype showed up many times. This chain connects TRBV6-1 to TRBJ1-5; TRBD1 is a possible D gene (5 bases). Germline V gene lookup returns CDR1 MNHNS and CDR2 SASEGT. Trimming removed 1 base at V and 7 bases at J, with 11 bases between. CDR3 size: 14 residues. CDR3 coding DNA: TGTGCCAGCAGTGAAGGGGCAGGGTGGCAGCCCCAGCATTTT. Protein sequence: CASSEGAGWQPQHF.

This sequence joins TRBV20-1 and TRBJ1-5; 8 bases match TRBD1. Trimming cost V 0 bases and J 4 bases; bases outside gene matches: 8. The CDR3 has 16 residues. CDR1 is DFQATT, CDR2 SNEGSKA, per germline (reference sequence). CDR3 protein: CSARDPRQGANQPQHF. CDR3 coding DNA: TGCAGTGCTAGAGATCCTCGCCAGGGGGCTAATCAGCCCCAGCATTTT.

This clonotype was seen repeatedly, ten times or more. The chain employs TRBV11-2 and TRBJ1-4; D is ambiguous. The ends were cut back, 1 base at V and 8 bases at J, with 14 bases in the middle. The length of the CDR3 is 15 residues. Germline V gene data show CDR1 as SGHAT and CDR2 as FQNNGV. The CDR3 nucleotides are TGTGCCAGCAGCTTAGGGCCATCCGGAGGCGAAAAACTGTTTTTT. Amino acid sequence: CASSLGPSGGEKLFF.

This clonotype was detected a few times. The rearrangement joins TRBV6-5 to TRBJ1-1, with a weak D call TRBD1 (5 bases). The CDR3 extends over 16 amino acids. The germline CDR1 and CDR2 sequences are MNHEY and SVGAGI. Trimming shortened V by 1 base and J by 0 bases, and 12 bases separated the two germline ends. CDR3 sequence: CASSYLRGYMNTEAFF. CDR3 nucleotide sequence: TGTGCCAGCAGTTACTTGCGGGGGTACATGAACACTGAAGCTTTCTTT.

This clonotype showed up just a few times. This chain uses TRBV20-1 with TRBJ1-1; D is unresolved. The CDR3 sequence is 14 residues long. V shed 3 bases and J shed 0 bases, with 11 bases lying between them. Germline V gives CDR1 DFQATT, CDR2 SNEGSKA (reference sequence). CDR3 loop: CSASSAGLNTEAFF. The DNA for the CDR3 is TGCAGTGCTAGTTCGGCAGGTTTGAACACTGAAGCTTTCTTT.

This clonotype has a handful of counts. The J gene is TRBJ1-2, the V gene TRBV20-1, with 7 bases identical to TRBD1. This CDR3 is 15 amino acids long. J lost 2 bases, V lost 0 bases, and 6 bases had no gene match. In germline, CDR1 is DFQATT, CDR2 SNEGSKA (reference sequence). The CDR3, as DNA: TGCAGTGCTAGAGATCCGGGACAGAAAAACTATGGCTACACCTTC. It specifies CSARDPGQKNYGYTF.

This clonotype was observed a handful of times. The V and J genes are TRBV12-3 or TRBV12-4 and TRBJ2-6; weak D call: TRBD1 (6 bases). The CDR3 runs 18 residues. V was cut by 7 bases and J by 1 base, with 20 bases left in between. The CDR3 loop is CASIPGAGAGSGANVLTF. CDR3 in DNA: TGTGCCAGCATCCCAGGGGCAGGGGCAGGGTCTGGGGCCAACGTCCTGACTTTC.

This clonotype was seen a few times. This rearrangement joins TRBV29-1 to TRBJ2-6; no clear D. The V end was cut by 4 bases, the J end by 4 bases, with 11 bases between. CDR1 and CDR2 from the germline V gene are SQVTM and ANQGSEA. There are 14 residues in the CDR3. As DNA, the CDR3 is TGCAGCGTTGGTCGAGGTGGCGGGGCCAACGTCCTGACTTTC. Protein product: CSVGRGGGANVLTF. The whole variable domain, remainder taken from reference TRBV29-1 and TRBJ2-6, is SAVISQKPSRDICQRGTSLTIQCQVDSQVTMMFWYRQQPGQSLTLIATANQGSEATYESGFVIDKFPISRPNLTFSTLTVSNMSPEDSSIYLCSVGRGGGANVLTFGAGSRLTVL.

This clonotype has more than one count but fewer than ten. This rearrangement joins TRBV12-3 or TRBV12-4 to TRBJ1-2; D might be TRBD1 (6 bases). This CDR3 contains 12 residues. Trimming took 6 bases from V and 6 from J, leaving 11 bases between them. CDR3 amino acids: CASSLGGNGYTF. The CDR3 DNA is TGTGCCAGCAGCCTAGGGGGGAATGGCTACACCTTC.

As concerns this clonotype: This clone may be a read error of a much larger clone one base away. The chain recombines TRBV24-1 with TRBJ1-5; TRBD1 agrees at 12 bases. Trimming at V came to 9 bases and at J to 5 bases, leaving 4 bases not matched to a gene. This CDR3 region has 14 residues. Germline loops: CDR1 KGHDR, CDR2 SFDVKD. This chain's CDR3 is CATQGTGGYQPQHF. CDR3 in DNA: TGTGCCACCCAGGGGACAGGGGGCTATCAGCCCCAGCATTTT.

CDR3 region: CASSQDSPSGRAGANVLTF. CDR3 sequence (DNA): TGTGCCAGCAGCCAAGACTCTCCTAGCGGGAGAGCTGGGGCCAACGTCCTGACTTTC. J is TRBJ2-6 and V is TRBV3-1; 10 nucleotides agree with TRBD2. The CDR3 sequence is 19 residues long. Germline CDR1 and CDR2: LGHDT and YNNKEL (reference sequence). V gave up 0 bases and J gave up 2 bases; unmatched junction bases: 7.

This clonotype was seen a handful of times. The rearrangement joins TRBV12-3 or TRBV12-4 to TRBJ2-2; unclear D gene. The CDR3 spans 15 residues. The V end lost 7 bases, the J end lost 3 bases, and 15 bases lay between the germline ends. CDR3 protein: CASIGTWADTGELFF. CDR3 nucleotide sequence: TGTGCCAGCATCGGCACATGGGCCGACACCGGGGAGCTGTTTTTT.

In its sample, this clonotype was seen many times. The chain carries TRBV5-1 and TRBJ2-1; 10 bases agree with TRBD1. The CDR3 is 16 residues long. Trimming cost V 0 bases and J 3 bases; bases outside gene matches: 3. In germline, CDR1 is SGHRS, CDR2 YFSETQ. The chain's CDR3 is CASSLEGTGVYNEQFF. The CDR3 coding sequence is TGCGCCAGCAGCTTGGAGGGGACAGGGGTCTACAATGAGCAGTTCTTC.

This clonotype came up many times. This chain joins TRBV12-3 or TRBV12-4 and TRBJ1-2; D unresolved. The CDR3 is 12 residues long. Deletions cut 3 bases from V and 4 bases from J, with 6 bases between. The CDR3 sequence: CASSFGGYGYTF. The CDR3 DNA reads TGTGCCAGCAGTTTTGGTGGCTATGGCTACACCTTC.

This clonotype was observed at least ten times. J is TRBJ1-2 and V is TRBV12-3 or TRBV12-4, with a weak D call TRBD1 (5 bases). This CDR3 has 12 residues. V lost 8 bases and J lost 2, with 9 bases in between. CDR3 residues: CASLGLNYGYTF. In DNA form, the CDR3 reads TGTGCCAGCCTGGGGCTAAACTATGGCTACACCTTC.

This clonotype came up a few times. The V and J genes are TRBV7-9 and TRBJ1-3; D unresolved. Germline V CDR1 and CDR2: SEHNR, FQNEAQ (reference sequence). V was cut by 5 bases and J by 4 bases, with 12 bases left in between. The CDR3 sequence is 14 residues long. This chain's CDR3 is CASSPGDIGNTIYF. CDR3 sequence (DNA): TGTGCCAGCAGCCCGGGTGATATCGGAAACACCATATATTTT. The full variable domain, with the rest looked up from reference TRBV7-9 and TRBJ1-3, is DTGVSQNPRHKITKRGQNVTFRCDPISEHNRLYWYRQTLGQGPEFLTYFQNEAQLEKSRLLSDRFSAERPKGSFSTLEIQRTEQGDSAMYLCASSPGDIGNTIYFGEGSWLTVV.

The rearrangement links TRBV30 to TRBJ2-1, with 11 bases lining up with TRBD2. This CDR3 spans 15 amino acids. Germline assignment: CDR1 GTSNPN and CDR2 SVGIG (reference sequence). Trimming took 2 bases from V and 7 from J; bases not matched to a gene: 7. CDR3 amino acids: CAWSNSGGGSNEQFF. The CDR3 bases are TGTGCCTGGAGTAATAGCGGGGGGGGAAGTAATGAGCAGTTCTTC. Full variable domain (remainder filled in from reference TRBV30 and TRBJ2-1): SQTIHQWPATLVQPVGSPLSLECTVEGTSNPNLYWYRQAAGRGLQLLFYSVGIGQISSEVPQNLSASRPQDRQFILSSKKLLLSDSGFYLCAWSNSGGGSNEQFFGPGTRLTVL.

The gene calls are TRBV6-1 and TRBJ2-1; TRBD2 matches at 9 bases. Unmatched junction bases numbered 13, after V lost 6 bases and J lost 10 bases. This CDR3 is built from 15 residues. Germline V gene sequence: CDR1 MNHNS, CDR2 SASEGT. CDR3 region: CASSPGSGGSPEQFF. CDR3 DNA: TGTGCCAGCAGCCCCGGAAGCGGGGGGTCCCCCGAGCAGTTCTTC.

This clonotype was detected ten times or more. The chain combines TRBV5-1 with TRBJ2-7, with 10 bases identical to TRBD2. Germline loops: CDR1 SGHRS, CDR2 YFSETQ. J lost 6 bases, V lost 0 bases, and 9 bases had no gene match. CDR3 length equals 16 residues. CDR3 sequence reads: CASSLAGTSDLSEQYF. CDR3 sequence (DNA): TGCGCCAGCAGCTTGGCCGGGACTAGCGACTTATCCGAGCAGTACTTC.

The V gene is TRBV4-1, the J gene TRBJ2-3; possible D gene TRBD1, 6 bases. V was cut by 2 bases and J by 4 bases, with 16 bases left in between. CDR1 and CDR2 from the germline V gene are MGHRA and YSYEKL. CDR3 length equals 16 residues. The CDR3 loop is CASSQPSRGSADTQYF. In nucleotides, the CDR3 is TGCGCCAGCAGCCAACCTTCTAGGGGGAGCGCAGATACGCAGTATTTT.

The genes are TRBV4-2 and TRBJ2-7; 8 nucleotides line up with TRBD1. The ends lost 4 bases at V and 4 bases at J; junction bases unmatched: 12. Germline V gene sequence: CDR1 LGHNA, CDR2 YNFKEQ. This CDR3 spans 16 amino acids. DNA of the CDR3: TGTGCCAGCAGCCGATTTCTCGGACAGGGTTCGTACGAGCAGTACTTC. As protein: CASSRFLGQGSYEQYF.

The V gene is TRBV28, the J gene TRBJ2-7; unclear D gene. Trimming stripped 5 bases from V and 2 bases from J, with 10 bases between. Looked up from germline, CDR1 is MDHEN and CDR2 is SYDVKM. The CDR3 contains 13 residues. The CDR3 here is CASSPSGTYEQYF. Here the CDR3 DNA reads TGTGCCAGCAGTCCAAGTGGGACCTACGAGCAGTACTTC. Full variable domain (outside the CDR3, taken from reference TRBV28 and TRBJ2-7): DVKVTQSSRYLVKRTGEKVFLECVQDMDHENMFWYRQDPGLGLRLIYFSYDVKMKEKGDIPEGYSVSREKKERFSLILESASTNQTSMYLCASSPSGTYEQYFGPGTRLTVT.

This clonotype has a count of ten or more. The chain employs TRBV4-1 and TRBJ1-1, with D unresolved. The CDR3 loop spans 14 amino acids. Germline CDR1 MGHRA, CDR2 YSYEKL. V lost 7 bases and J 0 bases, leaving 12 bases between the germline ends. CDR3 coding DNA: TGCGCCAGCACCCGGCTGGTTATGAACACTGAAGCTTTCTTT. As protein: CASTRLVMNTEAFF.

The J gene is TRBJ2-1, the V gene TRBV7-3; D remains ambiguous. Germline CDR1 is SGHTA and CDR2 is FQGTGA. This CDR3 contains 14 residues. Trimming stripped 5 bases from V and 5 bases from J, with 13 bases between. This CDR3 is CASSDYRVHNEQFF. DNA of the CDR3: TGTGCCAGCAGCGATTACCGAGTACACAATGAGCAGTTCTTC.

V usage is TRBV7-2 and J usage is TRBJ1-4; D gene unclear. This CDR3 comprises 12 residues. V was pared by 4 bases and J by 5 bases, with 5 bases between. CDR1 and CDR2 (germline): SGHTA, FQGNSA. CDR3 amino acids: CASSSNNEKLFF. As DNA, the CDR3 is TGTGCCAGCAGCTCAAACAATGAAAAACTGTTTTTT. The full variable domain, completed using reference TRBV7-2 and TRBJ1-4, is GAGVSQSPSNKVTEKGKDVELRCDPISGHTALYWYRQSLGQGLEFLIYFQGNSAPDKSGLPSDRFSAERTGGSVSTLTIQRTQQEDSAVYLCASSSNNEKLFFGSGTQLSVL.

This clonotype was counted only a few times. This chain connects TRBV3-1 to TRBJ1-2; D unresolved. The V gene lost 4 bases and the J gene lost 8 bases, with 14 bases spanning the gap. Per the germline V gene, CDR1 is LGHDT and CDR2 is YNNKEL (reference sequence). This CDR3 is built from 13 residues. CDR3 residues: CASSPPVRLGYTF. CDR3 nucleotides: TGTGCCAGCAGCCCCCCGGTACGTCTAGGCTACACCTTC.

This clonotype was picked up many times. The J gene is TRBJ2-3, the V gene TRBV20-1, with no clear D. This CDR3 is built from 14 residues. Germline CDR1 and CDR2: DFQATT and SNEGSKA (reference sequence). V was trimmed by 3 bases and J by 2 bases, leaving 12 bases between them. The CDR3 sequence: CSARVRSYTDTQYF. CDR3 coding DNA: TGCAGTGCTAGGGTACGGAGCTACACAGATACGCAGTATTTT.

This clonotype was observed at least ten times. V is TRBV7-2 and J is TRBJ2-7; no clear D. The CDR3 covers 15 residues. V lost 1 base and J lost 2, with 12 bases in between. Looked up from germline, CDR1 is SGHTA and CDR2 is FQGNSA. The CDR3 here is CASSLGFRSPYEQYF. For the CDR3, the DNA is TGTGCCAGCAGCTTAGGATTCAGGTCTCCCTACGAGCAGTACTTC.

In its sample, this clonotype was seen a few times. The CDR3 is CASSVAGSGTNEKLFF. The CDR3 coding sequence is TGTGCCAGCAGCGTAGCCGGGTCTGGGACTAATGAAAAACTGTTTTTT. The gene calls are TRBV9 and TRBJ1-4; D ambiguous. The CDR3 contains 16 residues. Germline V lookup: CDR1 SGDLS, CDR2 YYNGEE. The V end was cut by 0 bases, the J end by 2 bases, with 11 bases between.